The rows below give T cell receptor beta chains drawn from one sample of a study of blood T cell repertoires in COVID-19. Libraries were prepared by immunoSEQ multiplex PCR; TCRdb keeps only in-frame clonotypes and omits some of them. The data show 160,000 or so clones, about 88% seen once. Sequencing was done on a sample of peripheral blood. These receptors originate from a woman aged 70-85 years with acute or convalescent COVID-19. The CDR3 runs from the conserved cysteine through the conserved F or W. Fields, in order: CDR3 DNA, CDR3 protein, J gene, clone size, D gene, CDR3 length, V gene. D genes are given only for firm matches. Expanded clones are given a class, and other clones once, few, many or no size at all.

CDR3nt: TGTGCCAGCAGCCAGGGGAGGCACACTGAAGCTTTCTTT; CDR3aa: CASSQGRHTEAFF; j_gene: TRBJ1-1; abundance: -; d_gene: -; len: 13; v_gene: TRBV3-1/TRBV3-2
CDR3nt: TGTGCCAGCAGCTTAGCAAGCGGGGTAGGCTACACCTTC; CDR3aa: CASSLASGVGYTF; j_gene: TRBJ1-2; abundance: -; d_gene: -; len: 13; v_gene: TRBV11-2
CDR3nt: TGCGCCAGCAGTGACCGGGACACAACAGATACGCAGTATTTT; CDR3aa: CASSDRDTTDTQYF; j_gene: TRBJ2-3; abundance: -; d_gene: -; len: 14; v_gene: TRBV10-1
CDR3nt: TGTGCCAGCAGCCTATTCGTCTCGAACACTGAAGCTTTCTTT; CDR3aa: CASSLFVSNTEAFF; j_gene: TRBJ1-1; abundance: -; d_gene: -; len: 14; v_gene: TRBV7-2
CDR3nt: TGTGCCAGCAGCGTAGCGGGGGGCCCCCACAATGAGCAGTTCTTC; CDR3aa: CASSVAGGPHNEQFF; j_gene: TRBJ2-1; abundance: once; d_gene: -; len: 15; v_gene: TRBV9
CDR3nt: TGTGCCAGTAGCACCGGGACAGGGGGGACCGGGGAGCTGTTTTTT; CDR3aa: CASSTGTGGTGELFF; j_gene: TRBJ2-2; abundance: -; d_gene: TRBD1; len: 15; v_gene: TRBV19
CDR3nt: TGTGCCAGCAGCCCTAGCGGGACTCTAGCCAAAAACATTCAGTACTTC; CDR3aa: CASSPSGTLAKNIQYF; j_gene: TRBJ2-4; abundance: -; d_gene: TRBD2; len: 16; v_gene: TRBV7-2
CDR3nt: TGTGCCAGCAGTTTAACGGGGATCAATCAGCCCCAGCATTTT; CDR3aa: CASSLTGINQPQHF; j_gene: TRBJ1-5; abundance: -; d_gene: -; len: 14; v_gene: TRBV28
CDR3nt: TGTGCCAGCAGCAAGGGACAGGTTCCCTATCGCACAGATACGCAGTATTTT; CDR3aa: CASSKGQVPYRTDTQYF; j_gene: TRBJ2-3; abundance: -; d_gene: TRBD1; len: 17; v_gene: TRBV14
CDR3nt: TGCGCCAGCAGCCAATATACAGTGAACACTGAAGCTTTCTTT; CDR3aa: CASSQYTVNTEAFF; j_gene: TRBJ1-1; abundance: -; d_gene: -; len: 14; v_gene: TRBV4-1
CDR3nt: TGTGCCAGCAGTTACAAAGGGGGCATCTATGGCTACACCTTC; CDR3aa: CASSYKGGIYGYTF; j_gene: TRBJ1-2; abundance: -; d_gene: TRBD1; len: 14; v_gene: TRBV6-5
CDR3nt: TGTGCCATCAGTGGACAGCAATCGAATCAGCCCCAGCATTTT; CDR3aa: CAISGQQSNQPQHF; j_gene: TRBJ1-5; abundance: -; d_gene: -; len: 14; v_gene: TRBV10-3
CDR3nt: TGTGCCAGTCGTAGCGGGGGTTCCTACAATGAGCAGTTCTTC; CDR3aa: CASRSGGSYNEQFF; j_gene: TRBJ2-1; abundance: -; d_gene: TRBD2; len: 14; v_gene: TRBV19
CDR3nt: TGCGCCACAATAAATTTCCGGGACAGAGGGTGCATCTATGGCTACACCTTC; CDR3aa: CATINFRDRGCIYGYTF; j_gene: TRBJ1-2; abundance: once; d_gene: TRBD1; len: 17; v_gene: TRBV5-1
CDR3nt: TGCAGTGCTAGCACAGGGGAGGGCTACACCTTC; CDR3aa: CSASTGEGYTF; j_gene: TRBJ1-2; abundance: -; d_gene: TRBD1; len: 11; v_gene: TRBV20-1
CDR3nt: TGTGCCAGCACCCCTACTGGTCGGGGGGCGAACACCGGGGAGCTGTTTTTT; CDR3aa: CASTPTGRGANTGELFF; j_gene: TRBJ2-2; abundance: -; d_gene: TRBD2; len: 17; v_gene: TRBV28
CDR3nt: TGTGCCTGGAGTGTAGGGCGGGTCAATCAGCCCCAGCATTTT; CDR3aa: CAWSVGRVNQPQHF; j_gene: TRBJ1-5; abundance: -; d_gene: -; len: 14; v_gene: TRBV30
CDR3nt: TGTGCCAGCAGCGTGGGACTAGCGGGGGGCTCCTACAATGAGCAGTTCTTC; CDR3aa: CASSVGLAGGSYNEQFF; j_gene: TRBJ2-1; abundance: -; d_gene: TRBD2; len: 17; v_gene: TRBV9
CDR3nt: TGTGCCAGCAGCCGACAGGGCGATCGTGGAAACACCATATATTTT; CDR3aa: CASSRQGDRGNTIYF; j_gene: TRBJ1-3; abundance: -; d_gene: TRBD1; len: 15; v_gene: TRBV9
CDR3nt: TGTGCCAGCAGCACGAAGGGGGTCACCTATGGCTACACCTTC; CDR3aa: CASSTKGVTYGYTF; j_gene: TRBJ1-2; abundance: -; d_gene: -; len: 14; v_gene: TRBV7-9
CDR3nt: TGTGCCAGCAGGGGAACAGGGACTGGGGCCAACGTCCTGACTTTC; CDR3aa: CASRGTGTGANVLTF; j_gene: TRBJ2-6; abundance: -; d_gene: -; len: 15; v_gene: TRBV27
CDR3nt: TGCGCCAGCAGCTTCGACGGGATGAACACTGAAGCTTTCTTT; CDR3aa: CASSFDGMNTEAFF; j_gene: TRBJ1-1; abundance: once; d_gene: -; len: 14; v_gene: TRBV5-1
CDR3nt: TGTGCCAGTAGTGTTTCCGGGACAGGGTTCTATCAGCCCCAGCATTTT; CDR3aa: CASSVSGTGFYQPQHF; j_gene: TRBJ1-5; abundance: -; d_gene: TRBD1; len: 16; v_gene: TRBV19
CDR3nt: TGTGCCAGCAGCTTGGGGGGGCAGCAGTACTTC; CDR3aa: CASSLGGQQYF; j_gene: TRBJ2-7; abundance: -; d_gene: -; len: 11; v_gene: TRBV5-4
CDR3nt: TGTGCCAGCAGTTCCCCACAGGGTCGCCGTAACACTGAAGCTTTCTTT; CDR3aa: CASSSPQGRRNTEAFF; j_gene: TRBJ1-1; abundance: -; d_gene: -; len: 16; v_gene: TRBV27
CDR3nt: TGTGCCAGCAGCTTAGGACAGGTGAACACTGAAGCTTTCTTT; CDR3aa: CASSLGQVNTEAFF; j_gene: TRBJ1-1; abundance: once; d_gene: -; len: 14; v_gene: TRBV7-9
CDR3nt: TGTGCCAGCAGTCGGGTAGGGGAACTCACCGGGGAGCTGTTTTTT; CDR3aa: CASSRVGELTGELFF; j_gene: TRBJ2-2; abundance: -; d_gene: -; len: 15; v_gene: TRBV6-6
CDR3nt: TGCGCCAGCAGCGGAGGGACAGGGACTGGAAACACCATATATTTT; CDR3aa: CASSGGTGTGNTIYF; j_gene: TRBJ1-3; abundance: -; d_gene: TRBD1; len: 15; v_gene: TRBV4-1
CDR3nt: TGTGCCAGTAGTATAGAAGGGGGAAATCAGCCCCAGCATTTT; CDR3aa: CASSIEGGNQPQHF; j_gene: TRBJ1-5; abundance: -; d_gene: -; len: 14; v_gene: TRBV19
CDR3nt: TGTGCCAGCAGACCTCGTCCGGACTCTGGTGAAGCTTTCTTT; CDR3aa: CASRPRPDSGEAFF; j_gene: TRBJ1-1; abundance: -; d_gene: -; len: 14; v_gene: TRBV7-8
CDR3nt: TGTGCCAGCAGCCTTAGACAGGGGTCGGGCAATCAGCCCCAGCATTTT; CDR3aa: CASSLRQGSGNQPQHF; j_gene: TRBJ1-5; abundance: -; d_gene: TRBD1; len: 16; v_gene: TRBV7-2
CDR3nt: TGTGCCAGCAGCTTTATGGGGCGGCTGGAGACCCAGTACTTC; CDR3aa: CASSFMGRLETQYF; j_gene: TRBJ2-5; abundance: -; d_gene: -; len: 14; v_gene: TRBV7-2
CDR3nt: TGTGCCAGCAGTGATTGGCCGGGACAGGTTGGGAATGAGCAGTTCTTC; CDR3aa: CASSDWPGQVGNEQFF; j_gene: TRBJ2-1; abundance: -; d_gene: TRBD1; len: 16; v_gene: TRBV25-1
CDR3nt: TGTGCCAGCAGTGAACCGGGTTTGGCCAAAAACATTCAGTACTTC; CDR3aa: CASSEPGLAKNIQYF; j_gene: TRBJ2-4; abundance: -; d_gene: -; len: 15; v_gene: TRBV6-1
CDR3nt: TGCGCCAGCAGCCCCCGAGAGACAGGGGGAAAACTGTTTTTT; CDR3aa: CASSPRETGGKLFF; j_gene: TRBJ1-4; abundance: -; d_gene: TRBD1; len: 14; v_gene: TRBV4-1
CDR3nt: TGCAGCGTTGAGGTGGAGGAAGAGACCCAGTACTTC; CDR3aa: CSVEVEEETQYF; j_gene: TRBJ2-5; abundance: -; d_gene: -; len: 12; v_gene: TRBV29-1
CDR3nt: TGTGCCAGCAGCCCAGCGCCGTCGGGGGTTGAGGGATATGGCTACACCTTC; CDR3aa: CASSPAPSGVEGYGYTF; j_gene: TRBJ1-2; abundance: -; d_gene: -; len: 17; v_gene: TRBV27
CDR3nt: TGTGCCAGCAGCCAGGGGGGCCTCCCTTTATATTTT; CDR3aa: CASSQGGLPLYF; j_gene: TRBJ1-3; abundance: -; d_gene: TRBD1; len: 12; v_gene: TRBV7-9
CDR3nt: TGTGCCAGCAGCGGAGGGGTGGGGGACTCCTATAGCACAGATACGCAGTATTTT; CDR3aa: CASSGGVGDSYSTDTQYF; j_gene: TRBJ2-3; abundance: -; d_gene: -; len: 18; v_gene: TRBV9
CDR3nt: TGTGCCAGCAGACCAAAAGGGGGAACTGAAGCTTTCTTT; CDR3aa: CASRPKGGTEAFF; j_gene: TRBJ1-1; abundance: -; d_gene: -; len: 13; v_gene: TRBV11-3
CDR3nt: TGTGCCAGCAGTAGCGGGGGGCCCACAGATACGCAGTATTTT; CDR3aa: CASSSGGPTDTQYF; j_gene: TRBJ2-3; abundance: -; d_gene: TRBD2; len: 14; v_gene: TRBV11-3
CDR3nt: TGCGCCAGCGGGGACGGGGGGTGGACCGGGGAGCTGTTTTTT; CDR3aa: CASGDGGWTGELFF; j_gene: TRBJ2-2; abundance: -; d_gene: TRBD2; len: 14; v_gene: TRBV4-3